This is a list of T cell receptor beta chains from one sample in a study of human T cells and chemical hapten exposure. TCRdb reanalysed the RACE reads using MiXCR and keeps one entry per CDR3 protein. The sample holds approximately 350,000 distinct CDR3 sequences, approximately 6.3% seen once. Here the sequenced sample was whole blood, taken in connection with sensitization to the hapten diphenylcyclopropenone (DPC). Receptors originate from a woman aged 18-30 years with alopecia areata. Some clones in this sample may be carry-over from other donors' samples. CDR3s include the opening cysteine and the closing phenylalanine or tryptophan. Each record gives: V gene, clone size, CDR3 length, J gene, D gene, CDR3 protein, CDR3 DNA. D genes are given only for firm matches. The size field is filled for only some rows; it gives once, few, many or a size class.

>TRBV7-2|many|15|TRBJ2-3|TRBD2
CASSPQRGGPDTQYF
TGTGCCAGCAGCCCGCAGCGGGGGGGCCCTGATACGCAGTATTTT
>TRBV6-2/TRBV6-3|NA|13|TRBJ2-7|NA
CASIQGAIGEQYF
TGTGCCAGCATTCAAGGGGCCATCGGCGAGCAGTACTTC
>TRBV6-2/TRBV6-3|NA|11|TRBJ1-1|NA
CASSSGVLAFF
TGTGCCAGCAGTTCAGGGGTGTTGGCTTTCTTT
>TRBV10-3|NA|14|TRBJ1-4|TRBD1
CAIREQGANEKLFF
TGTGCCATCAGAGAACAGGGGGCTAATGAAAAACTGTTTTTT
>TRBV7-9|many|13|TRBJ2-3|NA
CASSPPVADTQYF
TGTGCCAGCAGCCCCCCCGTGGCAGATACGCAGTATTTT
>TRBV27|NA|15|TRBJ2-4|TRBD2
CASSLSAGGVNIQYF
TGTGCCAGCAGTTTATCGGCGGGGGGGGTAAACATTCAGTACTTC
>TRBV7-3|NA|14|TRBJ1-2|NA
CASSSSSGQGGYTF
TGTGCCAGCAGCTCCTCGTCGGGGCAGGGTGGCTACACCTTC
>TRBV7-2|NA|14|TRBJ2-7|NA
CASSLDPASNEQYF
TGTGCCAGCAGCTTAGATCCAGCTTCCAACGAGCAGTACTTC
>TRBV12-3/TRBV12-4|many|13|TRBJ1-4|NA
CASSPSRGEKLFF
TGTGCCAGCAGTCCCTCCAGGGGTGAAAAACTGTTTTTT
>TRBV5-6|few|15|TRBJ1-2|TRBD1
CASSKLSGTVYGYTF
TGTGCCAGCAGCAAACTGTCCGGGACAGTGTATGGCTACACCTTC
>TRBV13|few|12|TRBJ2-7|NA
CASSLGSGDPYF
TGTGCCAGCAGCTTAGGCTCGGGGGACCCGTACTTC
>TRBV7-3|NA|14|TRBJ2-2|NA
CASSLNLAGGELFF
TGTGCCAGCAGCCTCAACCTAGCCGGCGGGGAGCTGTTTTTT
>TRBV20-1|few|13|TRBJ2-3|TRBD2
CSVQRGGGDTQYF
TGCAGTGTCCAGCGGGGGGGGGGTGATACGCAGTATTTT
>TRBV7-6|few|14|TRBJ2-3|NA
CASSSPAEADTQYF
TGTGCCAGCAGCTCCCCGGCCGAGGCAGATACGCAGTATTTT
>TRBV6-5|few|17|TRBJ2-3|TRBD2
CASSRGLAGGYTDTQYF
TGTGCCAGCAGTCGGGGACTAGCGGGGGGGTACACAGATACGCAGTATTTT
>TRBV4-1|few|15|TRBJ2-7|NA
CASSLREGGGYEQYF
TGCGCCAGCAGCCTCAGGGAGGGGGGAGGCTACGAGCAGTACTTC
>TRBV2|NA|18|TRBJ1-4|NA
CASSEVRGLPQDGEKLFF
TGTGCCAGCAGTGAAGTAAGAGGGCTGCCCCAAGATGGAGAAAAACTGTTTTTT
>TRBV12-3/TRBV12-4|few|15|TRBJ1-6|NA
CASCIGGGLGSPLHF
TGTGCCAGCTGCATCGGGGGAGGGCTCGGTTCACCCCTCCACTTT
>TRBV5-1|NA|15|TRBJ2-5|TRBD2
CASSLGTSGAETQYF
TGCGCCAGCAGCTTGGGGACTAGCGGAGCTGAGACCCAGTACTTC
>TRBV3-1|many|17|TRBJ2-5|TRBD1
CASSPWRDREYNETQYF
TGTGCCAGCAGCCCCTGGAGGGACAGGGAGTATAATGAGACCCAGTACTTC
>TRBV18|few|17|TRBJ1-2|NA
CASSPKFGRGQNYGYTF
TGTGCCAGCTCACCAAAGTTCGGCAGGGGACAAAACTATGGCTACACCTTC
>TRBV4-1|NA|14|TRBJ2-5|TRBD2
CASGRAGGQETQYF
TGCGCCAGCGGCCGCGCGGGAGGCCAAGAGACCCAGTACTTC
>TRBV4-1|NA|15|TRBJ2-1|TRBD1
CASSPPRRTGSEQFF
TGCGCCAGCAGCCCTCCCCGACGGACAGGTTCTGAGCAGTTCTTC
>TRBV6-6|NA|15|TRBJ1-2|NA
CASSYSPQGKDGYTF
TGTGCCAGCAGTTACTCCCCACAAGGGAAAGATGGCTACACCTTC
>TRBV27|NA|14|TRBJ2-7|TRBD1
CASSLGQGRYEQYF
TGTGCCAGCAGTTTAGGACAGGGGAGGTACGAGCAGTACTTC
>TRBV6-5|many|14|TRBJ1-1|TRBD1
CASRTGGAYTEAFF
TGTGCCAGCAGGACAGGGGGCGCGTACACTGAAGCTTTCTTT
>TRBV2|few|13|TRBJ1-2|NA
CASSEAPSYGYTF
TGTGCCAGCAGTGAAGCACCTTCATATGGCTACACCTTC
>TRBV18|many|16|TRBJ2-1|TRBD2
CASSPPGTSLGNEQFF
TGTGCCAGCTCACCCCCCGGGACTAGCTTGGGCAATGAGCAGTTCTTC
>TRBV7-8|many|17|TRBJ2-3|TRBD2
CASSSRAQRGGSDTQYF
TGTGCCAGCAGCTCCCGGGCCCAGCGGGGGGGATCAGATACGCAGTATTTT
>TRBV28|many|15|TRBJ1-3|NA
CASSSFKGSGNTIYF
TGTGCCAGCAGTTCCTTTAAGGGTTCCGGAAACACCATATATTTT
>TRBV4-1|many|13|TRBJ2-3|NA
CASSIGPPDTQYF
TGCGCCAGCAGCATCGGTCCCCCAGATACGCAGTATTTT
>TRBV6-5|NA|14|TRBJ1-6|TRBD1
CASSPDRGDSPLHF
TGTGCCAGCAGTCCCGACAGGGGGGATTCACCCCTCCACTTT